This T cell receptor beta chain is from a study of cytomegalovirus exposure and HLA in healthy donors. V was pared by 1 base and J by 5 bases, with 16 bases between. The CDR3 covers 15 residues. Germline V gives CDR1 SGHRS, CDR2 YFSETQ. As concerns this clone: Its antigen is currently unknown.

PCR involved 60 Vbeta and 13 Jbeta primers. Per the study methods: Unique TCR beta chains totaled roughly 81 million in a later count, with around 12 million of them shared. Data came from immunoSEQ multiplex PCR; TCRdb stores just in-frame clones and leaves some out. That table furnishes V, J and clone size, whereas the DNA furnished D and trimming. The repertoire holds about 150,000 clones, approximately 80% seen once, with approximately 3.8% in the top ten. Study observations and caveats: Roughly even sequencing depth across donors was the assumption behind the presence/absence analyses. HLA-A and HLA-B allele assignments for most subjects were reportedly predicted accurately using TCR beta sequences.

The clonotype comes from a male donor in good health and CMV-seronegative. The sample was PBMCs. The rearrangement joins TRBV5-1 to TRBJ2-7; the D gene is possibly TRBD1 (5 bases). As DNA, the CDR3 is TGCGCCAGCAGCTTGAGCTCAGGGCGGTGGGACGAGCAGTACTTC. Residues: CASSLSSGRWDEQYF.